This TCR beta chain is drawn from a study of OX40 agonist ivuxolimab in advanced cancers. Overall study context: Patients were given ivuxolimab, an antibody that agonizes OX40 (CD134). Whole-study results and caveats: With doses of 0.1-3.0 mg/kg, partial responders showed among the lowest clonal expansion.

Prior autoimmune disease or systemic immunosuppression barred patients. About this clone itself: The antigen is undetermined.

Germline values: CDR1 MGHRA, CDR2 YSYEKL. V was shortened by 0 bases and J by 4 bases, with 16 bases between the two germline ends. CDR3 length: 17 residues. The data were produced by immunoSEQ multiplex PCR, yet TCRdb's version contains in-frame clones alone and is incomplete. The profile covers 70,000 to 85,000 clones, with approximately 92% appearing a single time and 4% to 5% taken by the ten largest. This chain joins TRBV4-1 and TRBJ1-5; D perhaps matches TRBD1 (5 bases). The starting material was CD4+ or CD8+ T cells sorted from blood, obtained in a trial of the OX40 agonist ivuxolimab. This TCR was recovered from an adult with an advanced solid tumor such as melanoma, head and neck, liver or kidney cancer. The CDR3 sequence: CASSQEGVRRGNQPQHF. In DNA, the CDR3 is TGCGCCAGCAGCCAAGAGGGTGTGCGGAGGGGTAATCAGCCCCAGCATTTT.